This passage covers 5 T cell receptor beta chains from one sample sequenced in a study of T cell responses to AZD1222 COVID-19 vaccine. Clones were sequenced by immunoSEQ multiplex PCR, and TCRdb holds only the in-frame ones, with some missing. The table shows about 120,000 clones, with roughly 90% occurring only once. This material consisted of peripheral blood, taken on day 0 of AZD1222 vaccination. These receptors originate from an adult in good health.

This chain uses TRBV10-3 with TRBJ1-5; 7 nucleotides line up with TRBD1. Per the germline V gene, CDR1 is ENHRY and CDR2 is SYGVKD. The length of the CDR3 is 15 residues. V was pared by 3 bases and J by 1 base, with 3 bases of the junction left unmatched. The DNA of the CDR3 is TGTGCCATCAGTGACAGGGGGGGAAGCAATCAGCCCCAGCATTTT. It codes for CAISDRGGSNQPQHF.

This clone was seen only once. The rearrangement uses TRBV12-5 and TRBJ2-7; 8 nucleotides match TRBD1. The V gene end was trimmed by 0 bases and the J gene end by 6 bases; junction bases not matched to a gene: 10. Germline CDR1 LGHNT, CDR2 FRNRAP. There are 16 residues in the CDR3. The CDR3 sequence is CASGLVLGRGRSEQYF. The CDR3 bases are TGTGCTAGTGGTTTGGTCTTGGGCAGGGGGCGTTCCGAGCAGTACTTC.

The rearrangement uses TRBV14 and TRBJ1-5, with D maybe TRBD1 (5 bases). The V end was cut by 0 bases, the J end by 7 bases, with 13 bases between. The CDR3 is 15 residues long. The germline gives CDR1 SGHDN, CDR2 FVKESK. CDR3 bases: TGTGCCAGCAGCCAAGATGGGTCCGGGGCGCAGCCCCAGCATTTT. This translates into CASSQDGSGAQPQHF.

V gene TRBV6-2 or TRBV6-3 combines with J gene TRBJ1-5; 7 nucleotides match TRBD1. The CDR3 covers 16 residues. Trimming cost V 4 bases and J 1 base; bases outside gene matches: 7. CDR1 and CDR2 (germline): MNHEY, SVGEGT. The CDR3: CASSSRQGSSNQPQHF. CDR3 nucleotide sequence: TGTGCCAGCAGTTCAAGACAGGGTAGCAGCAATCAGCCCCAGCATTTT.

V gene TRBV30 combines with J gene TRBJ2-7; TRBD1 aligns across 9 bases. Germline-derived CDR1 and CDR2 are GTSNPN and SVGIG (reference sequence). CDR3 size: 14 residues. V trimming: 0 bases; J trimming: 1 base; junction bases outside the gene matches: 1. In DNA form, the CDR3 reads TGTGCCTGGAGTGTAGGGACAGGGTCCTACGAGCAGTACTTC. It codes for CAWSVGTGSYEQYF.